This is a list of T cell receptor beta chains from one sample in a study of T cell clonotyping in hematopoietic cell transplantation. Clones were sequenced by immunoSEQ multiplex PCR, and TCRdb holds only the in-frame ones, with some missing. The sample yields about 27,000 clones, 60% to 75% seen once. The sequencing used peripheral blood mononuclear cells, collected before stem cell transplant. Every receptor here comes from a man aged 50 to 59 with myelodysplastic syndrome. Some clones in this sample may be carry-over from other donors' samples. Both conserved end residues are part of each CDR3. D genes are given only for firm matches. The size field is filled for only some rows; it gives once, few, many or a size class.

d_gene: NA; abundance: few; j_gene: TRBJ1-2; v_gene: TRBV6-6; CDR3aa: CASSPRLGYGYTF; CDR3nt: TGTGCCAGCTCCCCGAGATTGGGCTATGGCTACACCTTC
d_gene: NA; abundance: NA; j_gene: TRBJ1-1; v_gene: TRBV30; CDR3aa: CAWSALNAEAFF; CDR3nt: TGTGCCTGGAGTGCGTTGAACGCTGAAGCTTTCTTT
d_gene: NA; abundance: NA; j_gene: TRBJ2-1; v_gene: TRBV29-1; CDR3aa: CSVGGGKAVEQFF; CDR3nt: TGCAGCGTTGGAGGCGGAAAGGCCGTTGAGCAGTTCTTC
d_gene: TRBD2; abundance: few; j_gene: TRBJ2-3; v_gene: TRBV4-1; CDR3aa: CASSQVPGLAETQYF; CDR3nt: TGCGCCAGCAGCCAAGTACCGGGACTAGCGGAGACGCAGTATTTT
d_gene: NA; abundance: NA; j_gene: TRBJ1-2; v_gene: TRBV30; CDR3aa: CAWSVPTEYGYTF; CDR3nt: TGTGCCTGGAGTGTACCGACGGAGTATGGCTACACCTTC
d_gene: NA; abundance: few; j_gene: TRBJ2-2; v_gene: TRBV4-2; CDR3aa: CASSPDTGELFF; CDR3nt: TGTGCCAGCAGCCCTGACACCGGGGAGCTGTTTTTT
d_gene: TRBD2; abundance: NA; j_gene: TRBJ2-3; v_gene: TRBV30; CDR3aa: CAWSALAGPTDTQYF; CDR3nt: TGTGCCTGGAGTGCACTAGCGGGGCCCACAGATACGCAGTATTTT
d_gene: NA; abundance: NA; j_gene: TRBJ2-1; v_gene: TRBV27; CDR3aa: CASASFWGEGLQFF; CDR3nt: TGTGCCAGCGCCTCCTTTTGGGGAGAGGGCCTACAGTTCTTC
d_gene: NA; abundance: few; j_gene: TRBJ1-2; v_gene: TRBV4-1; CDR3aa: CASSQDRGTAAYGYTF; CDR3nt: TGCGCCAGCAGCCAAGATCGGGGCACGGCGGCCTATGGCTACACCTTC
d_gene: NA; abundance: NA; j_gene: TRBJ2-5; v_gene: TRBV10-3; CDR3aa: CAISDPLKQETQYF; CDR3nt: TGTGCCATCAGCGATCCCCTGAAACAAGAGACCCAGTACTTC
d_gene: TRBD1; abundance: few; j_gene: TRBJ2-5; v_gene: TRBV6-5; CDR3aa: CASRPPGGKETQYF; CDR3nt: TGTGCCAGCAGGCCGCCAGGGGGAAAAGAGACCCAGTACTTC
d_gene: NA; abundance: NA; j_gene: TRBJ1-2; v_gene: TRBV2; CDR3aa: CASSVRENYGYTF; CDR3nt: TGTGCCAGCAGTGTACGGGAGAACTATGGCTACACCTTC
d_gene: NA; abundance: NA; j_gene: TRBJ1-5; v_gene: TRBV28; CDR3aa: CASRKRRVQPQHF; CDR3nt: TGTGCCAGCAGGAAGAGGCGAGTTCAGCCCCAGCATTTT
d_gene: TRBD1; abundance: NA; j_gene: TRBJ2-1; v_gene: TRBV6-5; CDR3aa: CASGLVGGQGRDEQFF; CDR3nt: TGTGCCAGCGGTTTAGTTGGGGGACAGGGAAGGGATGAGCAGTTCTTC
d_gene: NA; abundance: NA; j_gene: TRBJ2-1; v_gene: TRBV5-1; CDR3aa: CASSYQDRDWNEQFF; CDR3nt: TGCGCCAGCAGCTATCAAGACAGGGACTGGAATGAGCAGTTCTTC
d_gene: TRBD2; abundance: NA; j_gene: TRBJ2-2; v_gene: TRBV30; CDR3aa: CAWSVTGRMNTGELFF; CDR3nt: TGTGCCTGGAGTGTAACCGGGAGGATGAACACCGGGGAGCTGTTTTTT
d_gene: NA; abundance: few; j_gene: TRBJ2-7; v_gene: TRBV29-1; CDR3aa: CSVEESPSSYEQYF; CDR3nt: TGCAGCGTTGAAGAGTCACCCAGCTCCTACGAGCAGTACTTC
d_gene: NA; abundance: NA; j_gene: TRBJ2-2; v_gene: TRBV5-1; CDR3aa: CASSLVSWELFF; CDR3nt: TGCGCCAGCAGCTTGGTTAGCTGGGAGCTGTTTTTT
d_gene: TRBD2; abundance: NA; j_gene: TRBJ2-3; v_gene: TRBV30; CDR3aa: CAWRTGGGDTQYF; CDR3nt: TGTGCCTGGAGGACGGGAGGGGGAGATACGCAGTATTTT
d_gene: NA; abundance: NA; j_gene: TRBJ2-2; v_gene: TRBV2; CDR3aa: CASSERGLGTGELFF; CDR3nt: TGTGCCAGCAGTGAAAGGGGACTGGGCACCGGGGAGCTGTTTTTT
d_gene: NA; abundance: NA; j_gene: TRBJ1-2; v_gene: TRBV19; CDR3aa: CASLDRWFGYGYTF; CDR3nt: TGTGCCAGTCTAGACAGGTGGTTTGGGTATGGCTACACCTTC
d_gene: NA; abundance: NA; j_gene: TRBJ1-5; v_gene: TRBV30; CDR3aa: CAWRKGTQPQHF; CDR3nt: TGTGCCTGGAGGAAAGGGACTCAGCCCCAGCATTTT
d_gene: NA; abundance: NA; j_gene: TRBJ1-5; v_gene: TRBV28; CDR3aa: CASSTDYSNQPQHF; CDR3nt: TGTGCCAGCAGTACAGATTATAGCAATCAGCCCCAGCATTTT
d_gene: NA; abundance: NA; j_gene: TRBJ2-7; v_gene: TRBV5-5; CDR3aa: CASSVTLGEEQYF; CDR3nt: TGTGCCAGCAGCGTAACATTGGGGGAAGAGCAGTACTTC
d_gene: NA; abundance: NA; j_gene: TRBJ2-6; v_gene: TRBV4-1; CDR3aa: CASSQGARSGANVLTF; CDR3nt: TGCGCCAGCAGCCAGGGGGCCCGCTCTGGGGCCAACGTCCTGACTTTC
d_gene: NA; abundance: NA; j_gene: TRBJ2-1; v_gene: TRBV30; CDR3aa: CAWSPVRRRSYNEQFF; CDR3nt: TGTGCCTGGAGTCCCGTTAGGCGCCGCTCCTACAATGAGCAGTTCTTC
d_gene: NA; abundance: once; j_gene: TRBJ1-1; v_gene: TRBV28; CDR3aa: CASSFSPAGPEAFF; CDR3nt: TGTGCCAGCAGTTTTTCCCCGGCTGGCCCTGAAGCTTTCTTT
d_gene: NA; abundance: few; j_gene: TRBJ1-6; v_gene: TRBV25-1; CDR3aa: CASSEYPRGSPLHF; CDR3nt: TGTGCCAGCAGTGAATATCCTAGAGGATCACCCCTCCACTTT
d_gene: TRBD1; abundance: NA; j_gene: TRBJ2-7; v_gene: TRBV2; CDR3aa: CASSLGQADYEQYF; CDR3nt: TGTGCCAGCAGCTTGGGACAGGCCGACTACGAGCAGTACTTC
d_gene: NA; abundance: NA; j_gene: TRBJ1-2; v_gene: TRBV4-2; CDR3aa: CASSQNRFFNTF; CDR3nt: TGTGCCAGCAGCCAAAACAGGTTCTTTAACACCTTC
d_gene: NA; abundance: NA; j_gene: TRBJ2-5; v_gene: TRBV5-4; CDR3aa: CASGRDSQETQYF; CDR3nt: TGTGCCAGCGGCCGGGACTCACAAGAGACCCAGTACTTC
d_gene: NA; abundance: NA; j_gene: TRBJ2-5; v_gene: TRBV6-1; CDR3aa: CASSDAEETQYF; CDR3nt: TGTGCCAGCAGTGACGCGGAAGAGACCCAGTACTTC
d_gene: NA; abundance: few; j_gene: TRBJ2-5; v_gene: TRBV25-1; CDR3aa: CASSSRSKETQYF; CDR3nt: TGTGCCAGCTCCTCGCGGTCCAAAGAGACCCAGTACTTC
d_gene: NA; abundance: few; j_gene: TRBJ2-3; v_gene: TRBV19; CDR3aa: CASSIAGGISDTQYF; CDR3nt: TGTGCCAGTAGTATAGCCGGCGGGATCTCAGATACGCAGTATTTT
d_gene: NA; abundance: few; j_gene: TRBJ1-1; v_gene: TRBV4-2; CDR3aa: CASSQENTEAFF; CDR3nt: TGTGCCAGCAGCCAAGAAAACACTGAAGCTTTCTTT
d_gene: NA; abundance: NA; j_gene: TRBJ2-7; v_gene: TRBV6-1; CDR3aa: CASNAAYEQYF; CDR3nt: TGTGCCAGCAATGCAGCCTACGAGCAGTACTTC
d_gene: NA; abundance: few; j_gene: TRBJ1-1; v_gene: TRBV27; CDR3aa: CASIVKEFF; CDR3nt: TGTGCCAGCATCGTTAAGGAGTTCTTT
d_gene: NA; abundance: few; j_gene: TRBJ1-1; v_gene: TRBV6-1; CDR3aa: CASSGWTEVNTEAFF; CDR3nt: TGTGCCAGCAGTGGATGGACAGAGGTGAACACTGAAGCTTTCTTT
d_gene: TRBD1; abundance: NA; j_gene: TRBJ1-5; v_gene: TRBV6-5; CDR3aa: CASSSGQGSDQPQHF; CDR3nt: TGTGCCAGCAGTTCTGGACAGGGTTCGGATCAGCCCCAGCATTTT
d_gene: NA; abundance: few; j_gene: TRBJ2-2; v_gene: TRBV6-5; CDR3aa: CASMGRNTGELFF; CDR3nt: TGTGCCAGCATGGGCCGAAACACCGGGGAGCTGTTTTTT
d_gene: NA; abundance: few; j_gene: TRBJ1-1; v_gene: TRBV7-3; CDR3aa: CASSLKGGRAAFF; CDR3nt: TGTGCCAGCAGCTTAAAGGGGGGCAGGGCGGCTTTCTTT
d_gene: TRBD2; abundance: NA; j_gene: TRBJ2-1; v_gene: TRBV29-1; CDR3aa: CSGTRVGEQFF; CDR3nt: TGCAGCGGGACTAGGGTCGGTGAGCAGTTCTTC